Sequencing of this T cell receptor (beta chain) was carried out in a study of blood T cells in healthy people across ages. The authors ran a second PCR of about 6 to 11 cycles using a sample-barcoded 5' primer and a J-beta primer mix. One entry per CDR3 protein, called by TCRdb with MiXCR from the 5' RACE reads. This sample has hundreds of thousands of distinct CDR3 sequences, with around 32% found just once. CDR1 is SGHTA and CDR2 is FQGNSA in the germline V gene. The CDR3 sequence is 12 residues long. In regard to this clonotype: One junction end disagrees with the germline gene, perhaps due to a read error.

The sample comprised blood. The chain employs TRBV7-2 and TRBJ1-2; D unresolved. The receptor was derived from a woman over 75 in good health. This CDR3 is CARSQIAYGYTF. CDR3 nucleotide sequence: TGTGCCCGCAGCCAAATCGCTTATGGCTACACCTTC.